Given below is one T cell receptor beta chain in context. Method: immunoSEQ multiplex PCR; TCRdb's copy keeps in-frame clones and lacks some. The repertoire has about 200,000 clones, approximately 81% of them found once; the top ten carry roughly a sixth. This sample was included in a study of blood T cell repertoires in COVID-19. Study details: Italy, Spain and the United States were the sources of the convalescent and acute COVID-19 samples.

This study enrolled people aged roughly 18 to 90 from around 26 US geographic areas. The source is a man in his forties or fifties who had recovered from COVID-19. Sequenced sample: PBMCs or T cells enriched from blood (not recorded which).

The CDR3 sequence is CASSRYSGNTIYF. CDR3 in DNA: TGTGCCAGCAGCAGGTACTCTGGAAACACCATATATTTT. The chain combines TRBV28 with TRBJ1-3; D not certain. The CDR3 extends over 13 amino acids. In germline, CDR1 is MDHEN, CDR2 SYDVKM. The ends were cut back, 6 bases at V and 0 bases at J, with 6 bases in the middle. Full variable domain (outside the CDR3, taken from reference TRBV28 and TRBJ1-3): DVKVTQSSRYLVKRTGEKVFLECVQDMDHENMFWYRQDPGLGLRLIYFSYDVKMKEKGDIPEGYSVSREKKERFSLILESASTNQTSMYLCASSRYSGNTIYFGEGSWLTVV.